The 11 T cell receptor beta chains below all came from one sample that was sequenced in a study of glioma-infiltrating T cells. TCR alpha and beta CDR3 regions were amplified from RNA using iRepertoire nested multiplex PCR. TCRdb re-derived calls from the multiplex PCR reads in MiXCR, one entry per CDR3 protein. The profile shows fewer than 90,000 distinct CDR3 sequences, about 25% of them singletons. The sample was glioma tissue, nonneoplastic brain tissue, or PBMCs (not recorded which). The origin of the receptors is a human donor with low-grade glioma or glioblastoma, undergoing nonglioma brain surgery, or in good health (not recorded which).

This clonotype has a handful of counts. This chain uses TRBV7-9 with TRBJ2-7; D is undetermined. This CDR3 spans 14 amino acids. Trimming took 1 base from V and 0 from J, leaving 7 bases between them. The germline CDR1 and CDR2 sequences are SEHNR and FQNEAQ (reference sequence). CDR3: CASSLDGDSYEQYF. The CDR3 DNA is TGTGCCAGCAGCTTAGATGGGGACTCCTACGAGCAGTACTTC.

This clonotype was found many times. The rearrangement links TRBV2 to TRBJ2-7; TRBD1 is a possible D gene (5 bases). Trimming removed 4 bases at V and 4 bases at J, with 11 bases between. There are 13 residues in the CDR3. CDR1 is SNHLY, CDR2 FYNNEI, per germline. The CDR3 protein is CASSAFQGYEQYF. CDR3 nucleotides: TGTGCCAGCAGTGCCTTTCAGGGATACGAGCAGTACTTC.

At least ten counts were recorded for this clonotype. The rearrangement links TRBV7-6 to TRBJ2-4; D unresolved. Between the trimmed V and J ends, which lost 5 bases and 1 base, there was a span of 9 bases. CDR3 size: 14 residues. CDR1 is SGHVS and CDR2 is FNYEAQ in the germline V gene. DNA of the CDR3: TGTGCCAGCAGCCCAGGATGGGCCAAAAACATTCAGTACTTC. Protein: CASSPGWAKNIQYF.

Details on this clonotype: A much larger clone is a single base away; this may be a read error. The genes are TRBV7-2 and TRBJ1-4; D gene uncertain. The length of the CDR3 is 16 residues. The germline V gene encodes CDR1 SGHTA and CDR2 FQGNSA. Trimming stripped 5 bases from V and 6 bases from J, with 19 bases between. CDR3 coding DNA: TGTGCCAGCAGCAGGAAAGGCCCCAGAAGAGATGAAAAACTGTTTTTT. The encoded protein is CASSRKGPRRDEKLFF. The complete variable domain, with remaining parts taken from reference TRBV7-2 and TRBJ1-4, reads GAGVSQSPSNKVTEKGKDVELRCDPISGHTALYWYRQSLGQGLEFLIYFQGNSAPDKSGLPSDRFSAERTGGSVSTLTIQRTQQEDSAVYLCASSRKGPRRDEKLFFGSGTQLSVL.

This clonotype was found a few times. This chain uses TRBV5-1 with TRBJ2-1, with 11 bases that match TRBD2. Germline V gene lookup returns CDR1 SGHRS and CDR2 YFSETQ. Germline trimming cut 0 bases from V and 7 bases from J; bases unmatched to any gene: 6. The CDR3 runs to 16 residues. CDR3 in DNA: TGCGCCAGCAGCTTGGCTAGCGGGGGGAAGGAGAATGAGCAGTTCTTC. Protein: CASSLASGGKENEQFF.

This chain links TRBV5-5 with TRBJ1-3; no definite D call. In germline, CDR1 is SGHKS, CDR2 YYEKEE (reference sequence). This CDR3 region has 15 residues. V gave up 3 bases and J gave up 0 bases, with 10 bases separating them. The CDR3 region is CASSSGWSSGNTIYF. CDR3 DNA: TGTGCCAGCAGCTCCGGATGGAGCTCTGGAAACACCATATATTTT.

On this clonotype itself: This may come from a read error, since a much larger clone is one base off. The gene calls are TRBV2 and TRBJ2-5, with D perhaps assigned TRBD1 or TRBD2 (5 bases each). CDR1 is SNHLY and CDR2 is FYNNEI in the germline V gene. Trimming shortened V by 9 bases and J by 7 bases, and 21 bases separated the two germline ends. The CDR3 runs to 14 residues. DNA of the CDR3: TGTGCCAGTCAGGTGGACTCGGGGCAGGGGACCCAGTACTTC. Residues: CASQVDSGQGTQYF.

This clonotype has only a few counts. The CDR3 coding sequence is TGTGCCAGCAGCTTAGCTGGGGGGAGCTCCTACGAGCAGTACTTC. Protein product: CASSLAGGSSYEQYF. This chain links TRBV11-3 with TRBJ2-7; a possible D gene is TRBD2 (6 bases). The V and J ends lost 1 base and 0 bases respectively, with 10 bases between them. In germline, CDR1 is SGHNT, CDR2 YENEEA. CDR3 size: 15 residues.

This clonotype was found many times. The rearrangement uses TRBV7-2 and TRBJ1-5; D is ambiguous. The CDR3 has 13 amino acids. V shed 3 bases and J shed 6 bases, with 9 bases lying between them. Germline CDR1 is SGHTA and CDR2 is FQGNSA. In DNA, the CDR3 is TGTGCCAGCAGCTTGGATCGCCGTCAGCCCCAGCATTTT. It codes for CASSLDRRQPQHF.

This clonotype has more than one count but fewer than ten. This chain links TRBV29-1 with TRBJ2-5; D gene ambiguous. Germline CDR1 is SQVTM and CDR2 is ANQGSEA. Trimming took off 7 bases at V and 2 bases at J, with 11 bases between the two ends. The CDR3 is made up of 12 amino acids. CDR3 protein: CSALVRQETQYF. The CDR3 DNA reads TGCAGCGCCCTCGTCCGGCAAGAGACCCAGTACTTC.

V is TRBV11-1 and J is TRBJ2-1; D is uncertain. With 6 bases removed from V and 6 bases from J, the gap between germline ends came to 9 bases. CDR3 length: 12 residues. In germline, CDR1 is SGHAT, CDR2 FQDESV (reference sequence). The CDR3 region has the DNA TGTGCCAGCAGAACCGGCGGCAATGAGCAGTTCTTC. Translated, it gives CASRTGGNEQFF.